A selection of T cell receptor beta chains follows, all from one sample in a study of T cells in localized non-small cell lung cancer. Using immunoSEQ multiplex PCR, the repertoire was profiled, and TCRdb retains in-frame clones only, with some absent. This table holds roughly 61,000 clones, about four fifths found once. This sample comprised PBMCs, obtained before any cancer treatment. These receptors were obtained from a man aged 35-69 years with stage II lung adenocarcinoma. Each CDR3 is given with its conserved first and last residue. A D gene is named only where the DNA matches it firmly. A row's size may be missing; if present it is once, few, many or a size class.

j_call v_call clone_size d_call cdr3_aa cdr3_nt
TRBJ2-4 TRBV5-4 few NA CASSLDRNIQYF TGTGCCAGCAGCTTGGATCGGAATATTCAGTACTTC
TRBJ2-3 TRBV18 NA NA CASSPGIGTDTQYF TGTGCCAGCTCACCAGGGATAGGCACAGATACGCAGTATTTT
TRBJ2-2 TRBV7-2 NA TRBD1 CASRGTGNTGELFF TGTGCCAGCAGAGGGACAGGGAACACCGGGGAGCTGTTTTTT
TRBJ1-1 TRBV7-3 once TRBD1 CASSSGTANTEAFF TGTGCCAGCAGCTCAGGGACAGCCAACACTGAAGCTTTCTTT
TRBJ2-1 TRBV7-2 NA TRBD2 CASSLGLAGATEQFF TGTGCCAGCAGCTTAGGACTAGCGGGAGCCACTGAGCAGTTCTTC
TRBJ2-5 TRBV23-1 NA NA CASSQWTETQYF TGCGCCAGCAGTCAATGGACTGAGACCCAGTACTTC
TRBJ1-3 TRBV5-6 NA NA CASSLGGSGNTIYF TGTGCCAGCAGCTTGGGGGGTTCTGGAAACACCATATATTTT
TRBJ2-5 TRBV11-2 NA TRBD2 CASSGGLGGETQYF TGTGCCAGCAGCGGAGGACTAGGTGGGGAGACCCAGTACTTC
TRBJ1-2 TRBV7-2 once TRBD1 CASSYRQGGLDGYTF TGTGCCAGCAGCTACAGACAGGGCGGGCTAGATGGCTACACCTTC
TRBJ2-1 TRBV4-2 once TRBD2 CASSQEVSGREFHEQFF TGTGCCAGCAGCCAAGAAGTATCTGGGCGGGAGTTCCATGAGCAGTTCTTC
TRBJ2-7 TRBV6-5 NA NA CASSRDFSSYEQYF TGTGCCAGCAGTAGGGACTTTAGCTCCTACGAGCAGTACTTC
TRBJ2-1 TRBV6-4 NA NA CASSDSWGEQFF TGTGCCAGCAGTGACTCTTGGGGGGAGCAGTTCTTC
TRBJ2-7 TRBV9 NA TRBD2 CASSVSSGTYYEQYF TGTGCCAGCAGCGTTTCTAGCGGGACCTACTACGAGCAGTACTTC
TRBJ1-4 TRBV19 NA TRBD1 CASRPQGAGNEKLFF TGTGCCAGTAGACCCCAGGGGGCTGGGAATGAAAAACTGTTTTTT
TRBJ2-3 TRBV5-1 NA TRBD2 CASSLAGVSTDTQYF TGCGCCAGCAGCTTAGCGGGAGTTAGCACAGATACGCAGTATTTT
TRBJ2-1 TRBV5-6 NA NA CASSSPGRLGMNEQFF TGTGCCAGCAGCTCCCCGGGGAGACTAGGGATGAATGAGCAGTTCTTC
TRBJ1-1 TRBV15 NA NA CATSRPLNTEAFF TGTGCCACCAGCAGACCGCTGAACACTGAAGCTTTCTTT
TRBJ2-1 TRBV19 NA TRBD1 CASRTGGANEQFF TGTGCCAGCCGAACAGGGGGCGCGAATGAGCAGTTCTTC
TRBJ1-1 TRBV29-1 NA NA CSVGRQVLNTEAFF TGCAGCGTTGGGAGACAGGTTTTGAACACTGAAGCTTTCTTT
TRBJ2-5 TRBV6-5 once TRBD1 CASIPGQGRQETQYF TGTGCCAGCATTCCCGGACAGGGGCGCCAAGAGACCCAGTACTTC
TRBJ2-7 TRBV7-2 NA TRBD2 CASRGGVAGLYEQYF TGTGCCAGCAGGGGGGGAGTAGCGGGACTCTACGAGCAGTACTTC
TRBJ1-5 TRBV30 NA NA CAWSNDMGGRPQHF TGTGCCTGGAGTAACGATATGGGTGGTCGGCCCCAGCATTTT
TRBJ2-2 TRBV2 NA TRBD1 CASSGQGAESGELFF TGTGCCAGCAGTGGACAGGGGGCGGAGAGCGGGGAGCTGTTTTTT
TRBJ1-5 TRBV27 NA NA CASSLETGNQPQHF TGTGCCAGCAGTTTAGAAACAGGCAATCAGCCCCAGCATTTT
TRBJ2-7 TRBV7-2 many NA CASSLGAGPLGEQYF TGTGCCAGCAGCTTAGGGGCGGGTCCCCTGGGCGAGCAGTACTTC
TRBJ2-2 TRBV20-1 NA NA CSAPSTGELFF TGCAGTGCGCCATCCACCGGGGAGCTGTTTTTT
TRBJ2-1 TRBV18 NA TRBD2 CASSPPWLAGGHEQFF TGTGCCAGCTCACCACCGTGGCTAGCGGGAGGCCATGAGCAGTTCTTC
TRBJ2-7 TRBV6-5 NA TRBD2 CASSLAGAYYEQYF TGTGCCAGCAGTCTAGCGGGAGCTTACTACGAGCAGTACTTC
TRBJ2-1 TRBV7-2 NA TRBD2 CASSSLSGSLEQFF TGTGCCAGCAGCTCCCTTAGCGGGAGCCTTGAGCAGTTCTTC
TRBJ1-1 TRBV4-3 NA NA CASSPSRRTEAFF TGCGCCAGCAGCCCTAGCCGGAGGACTGAAGCTTTCTTT
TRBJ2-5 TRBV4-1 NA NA CASSLSGIGGDETQYF TGCGCCAGCAGCCTTAGTGGGATCGGGGGTGATGAGACCCAGTACTTC
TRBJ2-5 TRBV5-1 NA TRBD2 CASSSDTSGRQTQYF TGCGCCAGCAGCTCCGATACTAGCGGGAGACAGACCCAGTACTTC
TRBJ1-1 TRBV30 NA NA CAWSRDVPGMNTEAFF TGTGCCTGGAGTAGGGACGTGCCTGGCATGAACACTGAAGCTTTCTTT
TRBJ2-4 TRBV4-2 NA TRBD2 CASSQSTSGQNIQYF TGTGCCAGCAGCCAATCTACTAGCGGGCAAAACATTCAGTACTTC
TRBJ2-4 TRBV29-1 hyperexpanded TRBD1 CSVEELSGTVTGPKNIQYF TGCAGCGTTGAAGAATTGTCCGGGACAGTGACGGGACCCAAAAACATTCAGTACTTC
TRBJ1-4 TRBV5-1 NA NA CASSRVGTNEKLFF TGCGCCAGCAGCAGGGTGGGAACTAATGAAAAACTGTTTTTT
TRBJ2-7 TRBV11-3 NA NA CASSLGPVVHF TGTGCCAGCAGCTTAGGGCCCGTGGTGCACTTC
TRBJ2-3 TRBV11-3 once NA CASSLMGEDTQYF TGTGCCAGCAGCTTAATGGGGGAAGATACGCAGTATTTT
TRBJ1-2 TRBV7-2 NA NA CASSARGEPISYTF TGTGCCAGCAGCGCTAGGGGGGAACCCATTAGCTACACCTTC
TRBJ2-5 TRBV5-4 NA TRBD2 CASSLVGTSGLGETQYF TGTGCCAGCAGCTTGGTGGGGACTAGCGGTTTAGGGGAGACCCAGTACTTC
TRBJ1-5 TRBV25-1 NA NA CASSVMEGQPQHF TGTGCCAGCAGTGTTATGGAAGGTCAGCCCCAGCATTTT
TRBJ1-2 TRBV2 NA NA CASLQGGGYGYTF TGTGCCAGCCTCCAGGGCGGCGGATATGGCTACACCTTC
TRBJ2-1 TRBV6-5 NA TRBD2 CASSPNPGGYNEQFF TGTGCCAGCAGCCCCAATCCGGGAGGGTACAATGAGCAGTTCTTC
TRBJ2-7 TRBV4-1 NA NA CASSAGVLSYEQYF TGCGCCAGCAGCGCAGGGGTCCTCTCCTACGAGCAGTACTTC
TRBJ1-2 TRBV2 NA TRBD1 CASSEEGAYYGYTF TGTGCCAGCAGTGAAGAGGGGGCTTACTATGGCTACACCTTC
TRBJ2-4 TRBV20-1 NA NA CSKSLGDIQYF TGCAGTAAGAGCCTGGGAGACATTCAGTACTTC
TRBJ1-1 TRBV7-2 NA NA CASSPSGARNTEAFF TGTGCCAGCAGCCCCAGTGGGGCCAGGAACACTGAAGCTTTCTTT